A single sample gave rise to the 2 T cell receptor beta chains below, sequenced in a study of blood T cell repertoires in COVID-19. Generated by immunoSEQ multiplex PCR, the TCRdb table keeps only in-frame clones and is missing some. The profile covers under 300,000 clones, with about 86% appearing a single time and roughly 3.1% taken by the ten largest. The sequenced sample was PBMCs or T cells enriched from blood (not recorded which). These receptor sequences come from a woman between 40 and 50 years old with acute COVID-19.

V and J are TRBV3-1 (or the pseudogene TRBV3-2) and TRBJ1-2, with a possible D match to TRBD1 (5 bases). This CDR3 spans 13 amino acids. The germline V gene has CDR1 LGHDT and CDR2 YNNKEL (reference sequence). V lost 5 bases and J 2 bases, leaving 9 bases between the germline ends. The CDR3 coding sequence is TGTGCCAGCAGCGCGGGACGGAACTATGGCTACACCTTC. Translation gives CASSAGRNYGYTF.

V gene TRBV10-1 combines with J gene TRBJ2-1, with 9 bases fitting TRBD2. CDR1 and CDR2 (germline): WNHNN, SYGVQD (reference sequence). V shed 7 bases and J 6 bases; nucleotides not matched to a gene: 16. The CDR3 consists of 17 residues. CDR3 amino acids: CASITRPPREGLNEQFF. The CDR3, as DNA: TGCGCCAGCATCACCCGACCCCCGCGGGAGGGGCTCAATGAGCAGTTCTTC.